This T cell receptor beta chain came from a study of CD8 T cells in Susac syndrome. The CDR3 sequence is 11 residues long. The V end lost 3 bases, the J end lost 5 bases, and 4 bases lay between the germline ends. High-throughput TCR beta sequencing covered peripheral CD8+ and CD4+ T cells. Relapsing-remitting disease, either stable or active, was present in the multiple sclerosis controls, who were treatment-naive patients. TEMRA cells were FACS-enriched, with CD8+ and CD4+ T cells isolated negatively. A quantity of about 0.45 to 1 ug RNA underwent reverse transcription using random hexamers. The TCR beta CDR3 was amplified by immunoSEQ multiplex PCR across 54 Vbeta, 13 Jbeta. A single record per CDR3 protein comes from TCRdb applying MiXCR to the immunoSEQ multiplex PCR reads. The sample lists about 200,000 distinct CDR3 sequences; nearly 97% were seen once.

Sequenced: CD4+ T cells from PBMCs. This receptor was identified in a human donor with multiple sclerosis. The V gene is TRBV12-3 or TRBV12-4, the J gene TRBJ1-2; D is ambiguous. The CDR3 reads CASSFQYGYTF. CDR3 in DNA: TGTGCCAGCAGTTTTCAGTATGGCTACACCTTC.